These 32 T cell receptor beta chains originate from one sample sequenced in a study of blood T cell repertoires in COVID-19. Using immunoSEQ multiplex PCR, the repertoire was profiled, and TCRdb retains in-frame clones only, with some absent. The sample has around 76,000 clones; approximately 89% are singletons. The specimen was peripheral blood. Every receptor here comes from a man older than 75 with acute or convalescent COVID-19.

The chain has TRBV12-3 or TRBV12-4 and TRBJ2-1; perhaps TRBD1 as D (6 bases). V lost 6 bases and J lost 5, with 8 bases in between. The CDR3 covers 12 residues. CDR3 nucleotide sequence: TGTGCCAGCAGAAGGGGGAACAATGAGCAGTTCTTC. Amino acids: CASRRGNNEQFF.

The chain is built from TRBV6-5 and TRBJ2-7; 9 positions match TRBD1. V trimming: 6 bases; J trimming: 3 bases; junction bases outside the gene matches: 9. This CDR3 spans 15 amino acids. Germline values: CDR1 MNHEY, CDR2 SVGAGI. CDR3 DNA sequence: TGTGCCAGCAGGAGAACGGGACAGGGCTTCTACGAGCAGTACTTC. This sequence encodes CASRRTGQGFYEQYF.

The rearrangement joins TRBV10-3 to TRBJ1-3; 8 bases fit TRBD1. CDR1 and CDR2 from the germline V gene are ENHRY and SYGVKD. The CDR3 has 14 residues. V gave up 6 bases and J gave up 4 bases; unmatched junction bases: 5. This CDR3 is CAISPGTGGNTIYF. CDR3 bases: TGTGCCATCAGCCCCGGGACAGGAGGAAACACCATATATTTT.

The J gene is TRBJ2-3, the V gene TRBV3-1 (or the pseudogene TRBV3-2), with 13 nucleotides matching TRBD2. The germline V gene has CDR1 LGHDT and CDR2 YNNKEL (reference sequence). The V and J ends lost 5 bases and 5 bases, in that order; junction bases with no gene match: 4. The CDR3 consists of 15 residues. DNA for the CDR3: TGTGCCAGCAGCTCAACTAGCGGGGGGGGAGATACGCAGTATTTT. Translating it yields CASSSTSGGGDTQYF.

The chain combines TRBV29-1 with TRBJ2-7, with 9 bases fitting TRBD2. The CDR3 loop spans 12 amino acids. Germline V CDR1 and CDR2: SQVTM, ANQGSEA. Trimming took 4 bases from V and 7 from J; bases not matched to a gene: 5. The CDR3 sequence: CSVGELAGEQYF. The CDR3 DNA is TGCAGCGTTGGGGAGCTAGCGGGGGAGCAGTACTTC.

The genes are TRBV19 and TRBJ2-1; 10 bases line up with TRBD2. Per germline, CDR1 LNHDA and CDR2 SQIVND (reference sequence). The length of the CDR3 is 17 residues. Trimming took 4 bases from V and 8 from J; bases not matched to a gene: 14. CDR3 amino acids: CASSKGGAGGPWDEQFF. DNA of the CDR3: TGTGCCAGTAGTAAGGGAGGAGCGGGAGGGCCTTGGGATGAGCAGTTCTTC.

V and J are TRBV9 and TRBJ2-1; unclear D gene. The CDR3 loop spans 15 amino acids. Germline CDR1 reads SGDLS; CDR2 reads YYNGEE. The V gene lost 0 bases and the J gene lost 0 bases, with 7 bases spanning the gap. The CDR3 reads CASSVGVSSYNEQFF. In DNA form, the CDR3 reads TGTGCCAGCAGCGTAGGCGTGAGCTCCTACAATGAGCAGTTCTTC.

This clone came up once. The rearrangement uses TRBV29-1 and TRBJ1-1, with 8 bases lining up with TRBD1. V shed 2 bases and J 3 bases; nucleotides not matched to a gene: 8. Germline values: CDR1 SQVTM, CDR2 ANQGSEA. There are 15 residues in the CDR3. The CDR3 coding sequence is TGCAGCGTTGAATTGGCAGGGGGCGCAGACACTGAAGCTTTCTTT. Its protein is CSVELAGGADTEAFF.

The genes are TRBV27 and TRBJ1-2, with D unclear. Trimming pared 6 bases from V and 4 bases from J, leaving 24 bases between. The CDR3 is made up of 17 amino acids. Germline CDR1 is MNHEY and CDR2 is SMNVEV (reference sequence). Here the CDR3 reads CASRPNAGRGGSYGYTF. CDR3 sequence (DNA): TGTGCCAGCAGACCGAATGCTGGACGGGGAGGGAGCTATGGCTACACCTTC.

The chain couples TRBV4-2 to TRBJ2-1; a weak D match, TRBD1 (6 bases). The CDR3 consists of 15 residues. V shed 0 bases and J shed 3 bases, with 9 bases lying between them. The germline V gene encodes CDR1 LGHNA and CDR2 YNFKEQ. The CDR3 nucleotides are TGTGCCAGCAGCCAAGAATCGGACAGCTACAATGAGCAGTTCTTC. Protein: CASSQESDSYNEQFF.

The chain links TRBV7-6 to TRBJ1-1, with 7 bases that match TRBD1. Germline trimming cut 0 bases from V and 7 bases from J; bases unmatched to any gene: 8. The length of the CDR3 is 15 residues. The germline V gene has CDR1 SGHVS and CDR2 FNYEAQ. The CDR3 loop reads CASSLAMTGKGEAFF. CDR3 nucleotide sequence: TGTGCCAGCAGCTTAGCAATGACAGGGAAAGGTGAAGCTTTCTTT.

The V and J genes are TRBV7-9 and TRBJ2-5, with D maybe TRBD1 (6 bases). V was clipped by 9 bases and J by 3 bases, with 14 bases between them. The length of the CDR3 is 13 residues. CDR1 and CDR2 from the germline V gene are SEHNR and FQNEAQ (reference sequence). The DNA of the CDR3 is TGTGCCAGGAAAAGGACAGAAAAAGAGACCCAGTACTTC. Amino acid sequence: CARKRTEKETQYF.

V usage is TRBV9 and J usage is TRBJ2-3, with D hard to call. Germline CDR1 and CDR2: SGDLS and YYNGEE. CDR3 length equals 13 residues. The V end lost 0 bases, the J end lost 6 bases, and 8 bases lay between the germline ends. This CDR3 reads CASSVVTEDTQYF. CDR3 in DNA: TGTGCCAGCAGCGTAGTCACGGAGGATACGCAGTATTTT.

The rearrangement links TRBV19 to TRBJ1-3; 7 nucleotides line up with TRBD1. The CDR3 is made up of 15 amino acids. J was trimmed by 2 bases and V by 5 bases; bases with no gene match: 6. The germline gives CDR1 LNHDA, CDR2 SQIVND (reference sequence). This CDR3 is CASSAFDRAGNTIYF. DNA for the CDR3: TGTGCCAGTAGTGCCTTCGACAGGGCTGGAAACACCATATATTTT.

CDR3 sequence: CASRLAGATEQFF. The CDR3 coding sequence is TGTGCCAGCCGACTAGCGGGGGCCACTGAGCAGTTCTTC. This chain links TRBV6-6 with TRBJ2-1, with TRBD2 matching 12 bases. From germline, CDR1 is MNHNY and CDR2 SVGAGI (reference sequence). The J segment lost 9 bases and the V segment lost 8 bases, leaving 5 bases of the junction unmatched. The CDR3 runs to 13 residues.

This rearrangement joins TRBV19 to TRBJ2-1; 9 bases align to TRBD2. Per the germline V gene, CDR1 is LNHDA and CDR2 is SQIVND (reference sequence). CDR3 size: 16 residues. V trimming: 1 base; J trimming: 5 bases; junction bases outside the gene matches: 6. The CDR3 loop is CASSIGSGRYDNEQFF. The DNA of the CDR3 is TGTGCCAGTAGTATAGGGAGCGGGAGGTATGACAATGAGCAGTTCTTC. Using reference TRBV19 and TRBJ2-1 for the parts outside the CDR3, the full variable domain is DGGITQSPKYLFRKEGQNVTLSCEQNLNHDAMYWYRQDPGQGLRLIYYSQIVNDFQKGDIAEGYSVSREKKESFPLTVTSAQKNPTAFYLCASSIGSGRYDNEQFFGPGTRLTVL.

The chain joins TRBV6-4 to TRBJ2-2, with D tentatively TRBD2 (6 bases). V dropped 7 bases and J dropped 4 bases, with 13 bases sitting between them. The CDR3 extends over 14 amino acids. Germline V lookup: CDR1 MRHNA, CDR2 SNTAGT. The CDR3 DNA follows: TGTGCCAGCAACCCCACCGGGAGCACCGGGGAGCTGTTTTTT. It codes for CASNPTGSTGELFF.

This chain connects TRBV6-5 to TRBJ1-5; no clear D. CDR1 is MNHEY, CDR2 SVGAGI, per germline. This CDR3 is built from 14 residues. Trimming took off 6 bases at V and 0 bases at J, with 9 bases between the two ends. The CDR3 loop is CASSSDISNQPQHF. CDR3 in DNA: TGTGCCAGCAGCTCCGACATTAGCAATCAGCCCCAGCATTTT.

The chain joins TRBV10-1 to TRBJ2-7, with 13 bases aligning to TRBD2. CDR1 is WNHNN, CDR2 SYGVQD, per germline (reference sequence). The CDR3 is 18 residues long. V gave up 3 bases and J gave up 4 bases; unmatched junction bases: 12. In DNA, the CDR3 is TGCGCCAGCAGTGACCCGAGACTAGCGGGAGGCCTACTTTACGAGCAGTACTTC. Translating it yields CASSDPRLAGGLLYEQYF.

The rearrangement uses TRBV7-2 and TRBJ2-5; no firm D call. Germline V gene sequence: CDR1 SGHTA, CDR2 FQGNSA. With 1 base removed from V and 5 bases from J, the gap between germline ends came to 8 bases. The CDR3 spans 13 residues. CDR3 residues: CASSLVQQETQYF. DNA of the CDR3: TGTGCCAGCAGCTTAGTACAACAGGAGACCCAGTACTTC.

The chain has TRBV28 and TRBJ2-5; 8 positions agree with TRBD1. Losses at the gene ends were 6 bases for V and 4 bases for J; bases not matched to a gene: 16. The CDR3 totals 17 residues. CDR1 MDHEN and CDR2 SYDVKM come from the germline V gene. This chain's CDR3 is CASRATRPRGRLETQYF. The CDR3 coding sequence is TGTGCCAGCAGAGCCACACGACCCAGGGGGCGCCTAGAGACCCAGTACTTC.

The chain is built from TRBV10-1 and TRBJ2-3; possibly TRBD2 for D (6 bases). The CDR3 is 15 residues long. Germline lookup yields CDR1 WNHNN and CDR2 SYGVQD (reference sequence). Trimming shortened V by 4 bases and J by 0 bases, and 11 bases separated the two germline ends. In nucleotides, the CDR3 is TGCGCCAGCAGTGGAGGGGACTGGAGCACAGATACGCAGTATTTT. It translates to CASSGGDWSTDTQYF.

The chain combines TRBV7-3 with TRBJ2-1, with 11 bases fitting TRBD2. J was trimmed by 4 bases and V by 1 base; bases with no gene match: 6. The CDR3 runs 17 residues. CDR1 SGHTA and CDR2 FQGTGA come from the germline V gene. Here the CDR3 reads CASSLRASGGYYNEQFF. The CDR3 DNA reads as TGTGCCAGCAGCTTAAGGGCTAGCGGGGGGTATTACAATGAGCAGTTCTTC.

This clone came up a few times. The chain employs TRBV30 and TRBJ1-1, with 7 bases matching TRBD1. The CDR3 runs to 13 residues. Germline CDR1 is GTSNPN and CDR2 is SVGIG (reference sequence). V lost 6 bases and J lost 1; bases outside the gene matches: 5. The CDR3 here is CACMGQRNTEAFF. The DNA of the CDR3 is TGTGCCTGCATGGGACAGAGGAACACTGAAGCTTTCTTT.

V gene TRBV18 combines with J gene TRBJ2-5; weak D call: TRBD1 (6 bases). With 3 bases removed from V and 5 bases from J, the gap between germline ends came to 13 bases. CDR1 KGHSH and CDR2 LQKENI come from the germline V gene. The CDR3 runs 14 residues. The CDR3 coding sequence is TGTGCCAGCTCACCTAAACAGGGAAAGGAGACCCAGTACTTC. It codes for CASSPKQGKETQYF.

The genes are TRBV9 and TRBJ2-3; 8 bases are shared with TRBD2. Germline assignment: CDR1 SGDLS and CDR2 YYNGEE. V gave up 6 bases and J gave up 0 bases; unmatched junction bases: 9. The CDR3 is 16 amino acids. The DNA for the CDR3 is TGTGCCAGCACCTCCGGGACTAGTTGGAGCACAGATACGCAGTATTTT. It specifies CASTSGTSWSTDTQYF.

The chain links TRBV18 to TRBJ2-2; D may be TRBD1 (5 bases). The CDR3 is 17 amino acids. V lost 3 bases, J lost 1 base, and 15 bases lay in between. Germline CDR1 is KGHSH and CDR2 is LQKENI. The CDR3 loop reads CASSPMTARENTGELFF. In DNA, the CDR3 is TGTGCCAGCTCACCCATGACAGCCAGGGAGAACACCGGGGAGCTGTTTTTT.

This chain joins TRBV7-9 and TRBJ1-2; 7 bases fit TRBD1. This CDR3 region has 15 residues. Germline V CDR1 and CDR2: SEHNR, FQNEAQ (reference sequence). V lost 5 bases to trimming and J lost 1 base; unmatched junction nucleotides: 7. The CDR3 protein is CASSRPGQLNYGYTF. The CDR3 DNA is TGTGCCAGCAGCCGTCCGGGACAGCTTAACTATGGCTACACCTTC.

The chain has TRBV4-3 and TRBJ2-5, with 12 bases matching TRBD2. With 1 base clipped from V and 4 bases from J, the junction kept 4 bases outside the gene matches. This CDR3 is built from 16 residues. The germline CDR1 and CDR2 sequences are LGHNA and YSLEER. CDR3 amino acids: CASSQVKLAGGETQYF. The CDR3 nucleotides read TGCGCCAGCAGCCAAGTCAAACTAGCGGGAGGAGAGACCCAGTACTTC.

CDR3 bases: TGTGCCAGCAGCAAACGACAGTCTAATGAAAAACTGTTTTTT. Protein product: CASSKRQSNEKLFF. The rearrangement links TRBV28 to TRBJ1-4; perhaps TRBD1 as D (5 bases). Germline values: CDR1 MDHEN, CDR2 SYDVKM. The CDR3 sequence is 14 residues long. Trimming pared 6 bases from V and 3 bases from J, leaving 11 bases between. Complete variable domain (other parts from reference TRBV28 and TRBJ1-4): DVKVTQSSRYLVKRTGEKVFLECVQDMDHENMFWYRQDPGLGLRLIYFSYDVKMKEKGDIPEGYSVSREKKERFSLILESASTNQTSMYLCASSKRQSNEKLFFGSGTQLSVL.

V gene TRBV4-3 combines with J gene TRBJ1-4; 7 nucleotides line up with TRBD1. The CDR3 runs 15 residues. The germline V gene encodes CDR1 LGHNA and CDR2 YSLEER. Trimming took 4 bases from V and 6 from J; bases not matched to a gene: 8. The CDR3: CASSRKGAFDEKLFF. The CDR3 DNA sequence: TGCGCCAGCAGCCGGAAGGGGGCTTTCGATGAAAAACTGTTTTTT.

The rearrangement links TRBV6-5 to TRBJ2-7; 7 nucleotides match TRBD1. Germline CDR1 MNHEY, CDR2 SVGAGI. There are 12 residues in the CDR3. J gave up 4 bases and V 9 bases, and 6 bases lay outside the gene matches. DNA of the CDR3: TGTGCCAGTCGCACAGGGGTTTACGAGCAGTACTTC. Its protein product is CASRTGVYEQYF.